The 21 T cell receptor beta chains reported below all come from one sample, sequenced in a study of blood T cell repertoires in COVID-19. The method was immunoSEQ multiplex PCR; TCRdb's version includes in-frame clones alone and lacks a portion of them. The sample records about 180,000 clones, about 90% being singletons. Source material: PBMCs or T cells enriched from blood (not recorded which). The receptors stem from a human donor with acute COVID-19. The donor label of this sample is uncertain.

The V gene is TRBV6-2 or TRBV6-3, the J gene TRBJ2-1; TRBD2 matches at 12 bases. With V trimmed by 0 bases and J by 0 bases, 3 bases remained unmatched. In germline, CDR1 is MNHEY, CDR2 SVGEGT. The CDR3 is 18 residues long. The CDR3 bases are TGTGCCAGCAGTTACTCGACTAGCGGGAGTAGCTCCTACAATGAGCAGTTCTTC. Protein sequence: CASSYSTSGSSSYNEQFF.

The chain has TRBV28 and TRBJ2-3, with D perhaps TRBD1 (5 bases). V was shortened by 2 bases and J by 7 bases, with 25 bases between the two germline ends. This CDR3 is 18 amino acids long. Per the germline V gene, CDR1 is MDHEN and CDR2 is SYDVKM. CDR3 loop: CASSLPQGPMVVGYTQYF. CDR3 bases: TGTGCCAGCAGTTTACCGCAGGGCCCTATGGTTGTGGGCTATACGCAGTATTTT.

The rearrangement uses TRBV30 and TRBJ2-3; 7 positions match TRBD2. V shed 0 bases and J 2 bases; nucleotides not matched to a gene: 5. This CDR3 is built from 15 residues. Germline CDR1 GTSNPN, CDR2 SVGIG (reference sequence). This chain's CDR3 is CAWSVRAGITDTQYF. The CDR3 coding sequence is TGTGCCTGGAGTGTACGAGCGGGGATCACAGATACGCAGTATTTT.

The chain joins TRBV19 to TRBJ2-5; 9 bases are shared with TRBD1. The CDR3 has 13 amino acids. In germline, CDR1 is LNHDA, CDR2 SQIVND (reference sequence). V lost 4 bases and J lost 5; bases outside the gene matches: 2. In DNA form, the CDR3 reads TGTGCCAGTAGTAACAGGGGGCTGGAGACCCAGTACTTC. Amino acids: CASSNRGLETQYF.

The gene calls are TRBV7-9 and TRBJ2-7; 8 bases fit TRBD1. The ends lost 6 bases at V and 3 bases at J; junction bases unmatched: 4. Looked up from germline, CDR1 is SEHNR and CDR2 is FQNEAQ (reference sequence). The length of the CDR3 is 13 residues. The CDR3: CASSLTGGYEQYF. DNA of the CDR3: TGTGCCAGCAGTCTCACAGGGGGCTACGAGCAGTACTTC. Drawing the rest from reference TRBV7-9 and TRBJ2-7, the complete variable domain is DTGVSQNPRHKITKRGQNVTFRCDPISEHNRLYWYRQTLGQGPEFLTYFQNEAQLEKSRLLSDRFSAERPKGSFSTLEIQRTEQGDSAMYLCASSLTGGYEQYFGPGTRLTVT.

This clone was observed a handful of times. The V gene is TRBV6-5, the J gene TRBJ2-2; perhaps TRBD2 as D (5 bases). CDR3 length equals 15 residues. Trimming pared 2 bases from V and 6 bases from J, leaving 13 bases between. Germline lookup yields CDR1 MNHEY and CDR2 SVGAGI. The CDR3 DNA sequence: TGTGCCAGCAGTTACGAGGGTAGCTTGGCCGGGGAGCTGTTTTTT. Translated, it gives CASSYEGSLAGELFF.

The J gene is TRBJ2-3, the V gene TRBV9, with D possibly TRBD2 on 7 matching bases. V was trimmed by 4 bases and J by 6 bases, leaving 15 bases between them. Germline CDR1 reads SGDLS; CDR2 reads YYNGEE. The CDR3 is made up of 14 amino acids. This CDR3 reads CASSPRGGADTQYF. The CDR3 DNA reads as TGTGCCAGCAGCCCCCGAGGGGGGGCGGATACGCAGTATTTT.

J is TRBJ2-1 and V is TRBV2; the D is unclear. The CDR3 has 17 amino acids. Germline CDR1 and CDR2: SNHLY and FYNNEI. V was clipped by 4 bases and J by 0 bases, with 16 bases between them. CDR3 DNA sequence: TGTGCCAGCAGTGCCCTAGAGGTCGCGAGCTCCTACAATGAGCAGTTCTTC. As protein: CASSALEVASSYNEQFF.

The chain recombines TRBV6-4 with TRBJ1-5; D uncertain. Deletions cut 6 bases from V and 0 bases from J, with 6 bases between. Germline V gene sequence: CDR1 MRHNA, CDR2 SNTAGT. The CDR3 length is 13 residues. CDR3 sequence: CASSISSNQPQHF. The DNA for the CDR3 is TGTGCCAGCAGCATTAGTAGCAATCAGCCCCAGCATTTT.

The chain couples TRBV4-1 to TRBJ2-1; TRBD1 agrees at 10 bases. Germline V gives CDR1 MGHRA, CDR2 YSYEKL. J gave up 7 bases and V 6 bases, and 9 bases lay outside the gene matches. The CDR3 consists of 15 residues. CDR3: CASRRTGGSENEQFF. DNA for the CDR3: TGCGCCAGCAGACGGACAGGGGGGAGCGAGAATGAGCAGTTCTTC.

The CDR3 nucleotides read TGCAGTGCCAGTACAGGGTTCTCTGGAAACACCATATATTTT. The encoded protein is CSASTGFSGNTIYF. The J gene is TRBJ1-3, the V gene TRBV20-1; D perhaps matches TRBD1 (6 bases). The ends were cut back, 6 bases at V and 0 bases at J, with 12 bases in the middle. Germline values: CDR1 DFQATT, CDR2 SNEGSKA (reference sequence). The CDR3 runs 14 residues.

The chain links TRBV10-3 to TRBJ1-2, with 7 nucleotides matching TRBD1. In germline, CDR1 is ENHRY, CDR2 SYGVKD. This CDR3 has 14 amino acids. Trimming cost V 4 bases and J 8 bases; bases outside gene matches: 10. The chain's CDR3 is CAISVDRDSSGYTF. DNA of the CDR3: TGTGCCATCAGTGTTGACAGGGATTCGAGCGGCTACACCTTC.

The chain joins TRBV6-1 to TRBJ2-7; 9 nucleotides match TRBD1. This CDR3 spans 15 amino acids. Germline assignment: CDR1 MNHNS and CDR2 SASEGT. V lost 3 bases, J lost 4 bases, and 7 bases stayed unmatched. The CDR3 reads CASSERGQGRYEQYF. CDR3 sequence (DNA): TGTGCCAGCAGTGAGCGCGGACAGGGGAGATACGAGCAGTACTTC.

The chain has TRBV2 and TRBJ2-7, with D tentatively TRBD1 (5 bases). Germline CDR1 and CDR2: SNHLY and FYNNEI. The CDR3 length is 16 residues. The V end was cut by 7 bases, the J end by 4 bases, with 23 bases between. For the CDR3, the DNA is TGTGCCAGCAAAGGACAAACTTCTCGTTTTCTATACGAGCAGTACTTC. It specifies CASKGQTSRFLYEQYF.

The V call is TRBV27, the J call TRBJ2-7, with 8 bases matching TRBD1. The CDR3 spans 14 residues. Germline assignment: CDR1 MNHEY and CDR2 SMNVEV (reference sequence). With V trimmed by 3 bases and J by 2 bases, 3 bases remained unmatched. CDR3 bases: TGTGCCAGCAGTTTCCGGGACAGGACCTACGAGCAGTACTTC. Protein sequence: CASSFRDRTYEQYF.

J is TRBJ2-3 and V is TRBV24-1; D uncertain. Trimming left V 1 base short and J 2 bases short, with 6 bases between. Germline assignment: CDR1 KGHDR and CDR2 SFDVKD. This CDR3 is built from 14 residues. The DNA of the CDR3 is TGTGCCACCAGTGATTTCCGAGCCACAGATACGCAGTATTTT. Translating it yields CATSDFRATDTQYF.

V usage is TRBV10-3 and J usage is TRBJ1-2; D may be TRBD1 (6 bases). Trimming stripped 5 bases from V and 6 bases from J, with 10 bases between. The CDR3 runs to 12 residues. The germline V gene encodes CDR1 ENHRY and CDR2 SYGVKD. The CDR3 region has the DNA TGTGCCATCAGTACAGGGCGTCATGGCTACACCTTC. This encodes CAISTGRHGYTF.

The CDR3 is CASSVGTAFSGNTIYF. The CDR3 coding sequence is TGTGCCAGCAGCGTAGGGACAGCCTTCTCTGGAAACACCATATATTTT. This rearrangement joins TRBV9 to TRBJ1-3, with a possible D match to TRBD1 (6 bases). The CDR3 sequence is 16 residues long. Trimming took 0 bases from V and 0 from J, leaving 10 bases between them. Germline V gene sequence: CDR1 SGDLS, CDR2 YYNGEE.

This chain connects TRBV14 to TRBJ2-3; 11 bases map to TRBD2. Germline CDR1 is SGHDN and CDR2 is FVKESK. The junction had 6 bases not matched to a gene; V was cut back by 4 bases and J by 3 bases. This CDR3 comprises 16 residues. CDR3 loop: CASSPLAGGGTDTQYF. For the CDR3, the DNA is TGTGCCAGCAGCCCCCTAGCGGGGGGCGGGACAGATACGCAGTATTTT.

The chain has TRBV12-3 or TRBV12-4 and TRBJ1-2, with a possible D match to TRBD1 (6 bases). Trimming shortened V by 5 bases and J by 4 bases, and 11 bases separated the two germline ends. The CDR3 spans 13 residues. In DNA form, the CDR3 reads TGTGCCAGCAGTCAAACAGGGCCCTATGGCTACACCTTC. This translates into CASSQTGPYGYTF.

The J gene is TRBJ2-5, the V gene TRBV4-3; possibly TRBD2 for D (5 bases). The germline V gene has CDR1 LGHNA and CDR2 YSLEER. The CDR3 loop spans 13 amino acids. The germline V and J ends were trimmed by 0 bases and 3 bases, with 5 bases remaining between them. The CDR3 nucleotides read TGCGCCAGCAGCCAAGAACTAGAAGAGACCCAGTACTTC. This gives the protein CASSQELEETQYF.